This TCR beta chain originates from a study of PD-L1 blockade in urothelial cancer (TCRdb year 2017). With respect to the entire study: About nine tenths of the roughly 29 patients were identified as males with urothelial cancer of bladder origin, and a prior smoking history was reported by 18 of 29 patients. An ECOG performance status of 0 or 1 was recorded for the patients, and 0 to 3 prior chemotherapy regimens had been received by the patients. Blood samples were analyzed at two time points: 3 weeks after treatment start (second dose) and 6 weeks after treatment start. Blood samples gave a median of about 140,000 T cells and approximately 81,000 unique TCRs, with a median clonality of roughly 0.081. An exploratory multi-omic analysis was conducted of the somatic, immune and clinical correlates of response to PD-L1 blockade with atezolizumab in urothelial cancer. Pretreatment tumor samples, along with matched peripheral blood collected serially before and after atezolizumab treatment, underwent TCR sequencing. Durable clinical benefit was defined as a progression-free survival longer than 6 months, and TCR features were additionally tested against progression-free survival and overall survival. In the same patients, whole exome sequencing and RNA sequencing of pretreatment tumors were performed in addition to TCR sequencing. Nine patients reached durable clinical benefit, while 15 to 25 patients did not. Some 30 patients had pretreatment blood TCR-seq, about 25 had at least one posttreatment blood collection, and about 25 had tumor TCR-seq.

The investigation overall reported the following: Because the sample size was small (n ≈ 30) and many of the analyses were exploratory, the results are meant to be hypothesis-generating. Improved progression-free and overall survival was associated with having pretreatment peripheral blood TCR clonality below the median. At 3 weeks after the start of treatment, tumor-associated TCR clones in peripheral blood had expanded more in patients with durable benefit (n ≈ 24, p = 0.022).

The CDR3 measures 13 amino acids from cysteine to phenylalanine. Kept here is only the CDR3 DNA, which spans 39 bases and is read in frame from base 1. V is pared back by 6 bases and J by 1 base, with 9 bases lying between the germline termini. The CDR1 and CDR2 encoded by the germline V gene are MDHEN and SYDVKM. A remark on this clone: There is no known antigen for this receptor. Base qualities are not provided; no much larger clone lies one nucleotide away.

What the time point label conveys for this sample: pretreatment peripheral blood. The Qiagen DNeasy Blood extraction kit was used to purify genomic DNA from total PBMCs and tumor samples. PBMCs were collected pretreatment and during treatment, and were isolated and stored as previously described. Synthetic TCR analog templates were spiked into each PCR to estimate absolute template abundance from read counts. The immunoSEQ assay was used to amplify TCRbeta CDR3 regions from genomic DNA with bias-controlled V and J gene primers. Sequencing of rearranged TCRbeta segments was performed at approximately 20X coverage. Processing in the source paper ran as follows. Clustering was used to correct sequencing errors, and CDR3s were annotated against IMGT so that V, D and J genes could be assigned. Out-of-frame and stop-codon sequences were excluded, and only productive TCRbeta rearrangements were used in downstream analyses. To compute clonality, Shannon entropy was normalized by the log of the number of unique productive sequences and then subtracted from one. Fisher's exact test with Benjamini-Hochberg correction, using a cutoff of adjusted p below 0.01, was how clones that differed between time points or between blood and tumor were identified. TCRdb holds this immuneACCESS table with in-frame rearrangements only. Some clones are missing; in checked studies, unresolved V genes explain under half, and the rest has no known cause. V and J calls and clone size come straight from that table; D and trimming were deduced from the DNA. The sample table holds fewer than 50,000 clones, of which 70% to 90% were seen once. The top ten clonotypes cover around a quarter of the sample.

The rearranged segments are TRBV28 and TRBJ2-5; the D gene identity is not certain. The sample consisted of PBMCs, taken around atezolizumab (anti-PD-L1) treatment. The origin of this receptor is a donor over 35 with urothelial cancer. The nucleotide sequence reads TGTGCCAGCAGCCCCGACACCCAAGAGACCCAGTACTTC. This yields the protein CASSPDTQETQYF.